This entry lists 2 T cell receptor beta chains sequenced from one sample in a study of CD4 T cell repertoires in COVID-19. No culture step preceded sequencing of the ex vivo isolated memory T cells. The assay was immunoSEQ multiplex PCR, and TCRdb's table has in-frame clones only and misses some. Of about 22,000 clones in the sample, around 86% were seen once. Sequenced here: central memory CD4+ T cells from blood, sampled before the COVID-19 pandemic. The origin of the receptors is a human donor who had COVID-19.

In DNA, the CDR3 is TGTGCCAGCAGTCTTTGGGCCTCGAACACTGAAGCTTTCTTT. This encodes CASSLWASNTEAFF. This rearrangement joins TRBV6-1 to TRBJ1-1; no clear D. This CDR3 contains 14 residues. Germline V gene lookup returns CDR1 MNHNS and CDR2 SASEGT. Trimming removed 5 bases at V and 1 base at J, with 11 bases between.

The rearrangement joins TRBV7-3 to TRBJ2-2; 11 positions match TRBD2. The CDR3 length is 15 residues. The V gene's germline CDR1 is SGHTA and CDR2 FQGTGA. The V segment lost 2 bases and the J segment 4 bases; nucleotides outside the gene matches: 0. CDR3 sequence: CASSLLAGGTGELFF. The CDR3 region has the DNA TGTGCCAGCAGCTTACTAGCGGGGGGCACCGGGGAGCTGTTTTTT. Filled out from reference TRBV7-3 and TRBJ2-2, the complete variable domain reads GAGVSQTPSNKVTEKGKYVELRCDPISGHTALYWYRQSLGQGPEFLIYFQGTGAADDSGLPNDRFFAVRPEGSVSTLKIQRTERGDSAVYLCASSLLAGGTGELFFGEGSRLTVL.